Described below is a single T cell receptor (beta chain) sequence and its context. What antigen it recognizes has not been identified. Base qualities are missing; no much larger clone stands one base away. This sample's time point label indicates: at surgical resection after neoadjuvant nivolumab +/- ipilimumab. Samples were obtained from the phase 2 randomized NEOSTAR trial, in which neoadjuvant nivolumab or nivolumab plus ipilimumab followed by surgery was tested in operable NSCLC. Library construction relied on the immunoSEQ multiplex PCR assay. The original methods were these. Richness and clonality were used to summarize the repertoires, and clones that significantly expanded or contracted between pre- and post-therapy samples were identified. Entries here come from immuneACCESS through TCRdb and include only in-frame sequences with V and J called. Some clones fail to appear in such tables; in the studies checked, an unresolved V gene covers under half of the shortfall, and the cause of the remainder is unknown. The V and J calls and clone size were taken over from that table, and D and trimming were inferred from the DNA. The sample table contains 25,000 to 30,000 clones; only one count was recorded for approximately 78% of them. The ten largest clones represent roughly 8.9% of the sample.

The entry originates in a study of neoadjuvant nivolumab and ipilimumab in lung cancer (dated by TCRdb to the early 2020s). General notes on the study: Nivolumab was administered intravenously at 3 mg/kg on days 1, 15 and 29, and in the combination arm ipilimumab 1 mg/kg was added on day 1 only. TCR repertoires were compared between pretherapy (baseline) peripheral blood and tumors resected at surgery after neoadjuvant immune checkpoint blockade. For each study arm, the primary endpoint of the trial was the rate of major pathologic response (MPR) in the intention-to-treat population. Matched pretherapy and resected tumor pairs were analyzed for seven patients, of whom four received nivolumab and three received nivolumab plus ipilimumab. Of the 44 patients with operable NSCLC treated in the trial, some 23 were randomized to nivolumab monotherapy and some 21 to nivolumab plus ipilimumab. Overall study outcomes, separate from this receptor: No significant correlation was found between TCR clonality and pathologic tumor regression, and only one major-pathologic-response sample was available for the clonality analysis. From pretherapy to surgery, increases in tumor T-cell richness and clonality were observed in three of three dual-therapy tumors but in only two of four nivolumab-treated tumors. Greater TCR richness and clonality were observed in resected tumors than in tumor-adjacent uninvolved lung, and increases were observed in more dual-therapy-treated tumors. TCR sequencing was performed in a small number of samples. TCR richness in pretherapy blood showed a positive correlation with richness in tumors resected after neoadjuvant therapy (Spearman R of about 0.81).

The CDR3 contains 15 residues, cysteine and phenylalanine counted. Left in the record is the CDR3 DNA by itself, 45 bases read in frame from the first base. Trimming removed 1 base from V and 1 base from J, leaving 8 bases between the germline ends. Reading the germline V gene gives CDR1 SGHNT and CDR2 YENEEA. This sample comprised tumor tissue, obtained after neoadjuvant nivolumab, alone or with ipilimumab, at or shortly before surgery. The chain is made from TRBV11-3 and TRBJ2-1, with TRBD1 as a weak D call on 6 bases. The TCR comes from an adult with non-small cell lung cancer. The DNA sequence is TGTGCCAGCAGCTTAGTAGGGGGATCCTACAATGAGCAGTTCTTC. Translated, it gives CASSLVGGSYNEQFF.